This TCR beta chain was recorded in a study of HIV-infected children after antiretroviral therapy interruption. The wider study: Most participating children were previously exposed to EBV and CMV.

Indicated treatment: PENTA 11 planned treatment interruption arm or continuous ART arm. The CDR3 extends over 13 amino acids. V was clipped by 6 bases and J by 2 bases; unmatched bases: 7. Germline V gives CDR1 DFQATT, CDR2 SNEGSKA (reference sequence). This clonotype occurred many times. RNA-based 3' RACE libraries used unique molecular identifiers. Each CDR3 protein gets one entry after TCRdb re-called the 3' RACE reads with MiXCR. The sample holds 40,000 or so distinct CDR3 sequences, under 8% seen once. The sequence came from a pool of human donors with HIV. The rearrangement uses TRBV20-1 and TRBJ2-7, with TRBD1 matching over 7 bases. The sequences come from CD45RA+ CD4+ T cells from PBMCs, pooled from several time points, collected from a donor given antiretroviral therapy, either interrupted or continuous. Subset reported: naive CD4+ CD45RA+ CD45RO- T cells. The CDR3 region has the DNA TGCAGTGCCCTGCTTGACAGGGCCTACGAGCAGTACTTC. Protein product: CSALLDRAYEQYF.